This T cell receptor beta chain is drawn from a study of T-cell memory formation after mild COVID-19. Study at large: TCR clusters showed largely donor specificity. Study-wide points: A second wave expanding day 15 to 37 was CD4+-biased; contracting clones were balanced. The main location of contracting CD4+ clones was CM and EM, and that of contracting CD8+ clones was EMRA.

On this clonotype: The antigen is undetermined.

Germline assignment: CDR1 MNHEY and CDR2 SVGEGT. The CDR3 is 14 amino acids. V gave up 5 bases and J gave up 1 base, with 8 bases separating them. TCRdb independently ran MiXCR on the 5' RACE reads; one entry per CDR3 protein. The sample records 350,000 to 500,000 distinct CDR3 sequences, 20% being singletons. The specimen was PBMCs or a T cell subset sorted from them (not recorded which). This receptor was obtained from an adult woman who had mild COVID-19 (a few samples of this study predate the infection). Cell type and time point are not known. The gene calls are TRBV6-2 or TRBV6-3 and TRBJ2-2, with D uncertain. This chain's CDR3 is CASSVIKNTGELFF. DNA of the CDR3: TGTGCCAGCAGTGTGATTAAGAACACCGGGGAGCTGTTTTTT.